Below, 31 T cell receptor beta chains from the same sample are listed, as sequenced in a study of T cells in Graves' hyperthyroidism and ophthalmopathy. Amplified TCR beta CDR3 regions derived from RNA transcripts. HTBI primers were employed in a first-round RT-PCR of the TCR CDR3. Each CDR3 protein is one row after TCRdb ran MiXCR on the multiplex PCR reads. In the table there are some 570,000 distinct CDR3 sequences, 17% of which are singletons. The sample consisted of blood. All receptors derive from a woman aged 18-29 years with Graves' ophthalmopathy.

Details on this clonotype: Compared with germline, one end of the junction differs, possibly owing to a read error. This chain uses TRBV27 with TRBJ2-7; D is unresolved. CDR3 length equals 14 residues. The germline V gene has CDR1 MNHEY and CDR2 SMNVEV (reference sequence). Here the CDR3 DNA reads TGTGCCAGCAGTTTCGGCCCTCAAGTGTACGAGCTGTACTTC. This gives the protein CASSFGPQVYELYF.

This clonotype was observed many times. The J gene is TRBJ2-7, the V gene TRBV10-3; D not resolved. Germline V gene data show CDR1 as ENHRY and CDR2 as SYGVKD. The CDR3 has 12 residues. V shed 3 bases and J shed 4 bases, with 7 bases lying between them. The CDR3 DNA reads TGTGCCATCAGTGATATGAATTACGAGCAGTACTTC. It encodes CAISDMNYEQYF.

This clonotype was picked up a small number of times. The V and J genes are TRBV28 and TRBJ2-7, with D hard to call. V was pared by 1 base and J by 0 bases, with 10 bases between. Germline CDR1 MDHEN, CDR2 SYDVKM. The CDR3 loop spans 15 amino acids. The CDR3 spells CASSLSPAHSYEQYF. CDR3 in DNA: TGTGCCAGCAGTTTATCGCCAGCCCACTCCTACGAGCAGTACTTC.

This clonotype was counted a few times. CDR3 DNA: TGTGCCAGCAGCACCGAGGGGGGCTACACCTTC. Its translation: CASSTEGGYTF. This chain joins TRBV28 and TRBJ1-2, with D possibly TRBD1 on 5 matching bases. V was shortened by 6 bases and J by 8 bases, with 10 bases between the two germline ends. Germline V gene sequence: CDR1 MDHEN, CDR2 SYDVKM. CDR3 length: 11 amino acids.

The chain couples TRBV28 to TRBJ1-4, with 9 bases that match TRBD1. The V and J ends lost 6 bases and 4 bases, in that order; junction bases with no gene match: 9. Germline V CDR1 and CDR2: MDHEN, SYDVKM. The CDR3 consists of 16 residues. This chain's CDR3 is CASRPHGTGFNEKLFF. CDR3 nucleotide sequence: TGTGCCAGCAGGCCGCACGGGACAGGGTTTAATGAAAAACTGTTTTTT.

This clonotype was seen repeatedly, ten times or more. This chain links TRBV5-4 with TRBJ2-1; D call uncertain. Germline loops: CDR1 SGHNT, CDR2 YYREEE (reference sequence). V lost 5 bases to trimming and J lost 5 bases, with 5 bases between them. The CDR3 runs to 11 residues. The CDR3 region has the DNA TGTGCCAGCAGAAAAAACAATGAGCAGTTCTTC. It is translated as CASRKNNEQFF. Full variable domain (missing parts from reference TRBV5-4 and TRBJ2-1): ETGVTQSPTHLIKTRGQQVTLRCSSQSGHNTVSWYQQALGQGPQFIFQYYREEENGRGNFPPRFSGLQFPNYSSELNVNALELDDSALYLCASRKNNEQFFGPGTRLTVL.

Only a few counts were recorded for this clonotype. The DNA for the CDR3 is TGCGCCAGCAGCTTGGCCAGCTTAGGCGGGGGGGAGCAGTTCTTC. Amino acid sequence: CASSLASLGGGEQFF. The rearrangement uses TRBV5-1 and TRBJ2-1, with 8 bases matching TRBD2. This CDR3 comprises 15 residues. Germline V gives CDR1 SGHRS, CDR2 YFSETQ. V dropped 0 bases and J dropped 10; count of bases not matched to a gene: 9.

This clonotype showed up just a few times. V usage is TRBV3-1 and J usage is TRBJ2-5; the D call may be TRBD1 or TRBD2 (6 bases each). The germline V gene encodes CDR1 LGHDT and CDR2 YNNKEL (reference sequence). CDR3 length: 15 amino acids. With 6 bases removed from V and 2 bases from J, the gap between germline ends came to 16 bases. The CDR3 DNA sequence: TGTGCCAGCAGGAGGGGGGTCGTAGGGCAAGAGACCCAGTACTTC. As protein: CASRRGVVGQETQYF.

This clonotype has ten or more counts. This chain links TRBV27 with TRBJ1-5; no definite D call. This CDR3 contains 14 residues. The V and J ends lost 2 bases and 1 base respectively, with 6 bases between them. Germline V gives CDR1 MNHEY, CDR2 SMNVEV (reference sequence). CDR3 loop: CASSLGPSNQPQHF. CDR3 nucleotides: TGTGCCAGCAGTTTAGGTCCCAGCAATCAGCCCCAGCATTTT.

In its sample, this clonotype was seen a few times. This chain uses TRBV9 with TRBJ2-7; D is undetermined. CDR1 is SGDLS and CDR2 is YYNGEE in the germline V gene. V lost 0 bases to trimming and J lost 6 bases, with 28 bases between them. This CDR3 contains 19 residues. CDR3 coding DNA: TGTGCCAGCAGCGTAGTCCCAATCGGAGTTTCCACGGGTTTCGCCGAGCAGTACTTC. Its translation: CASSVVPIGVSTGFAEQYF.

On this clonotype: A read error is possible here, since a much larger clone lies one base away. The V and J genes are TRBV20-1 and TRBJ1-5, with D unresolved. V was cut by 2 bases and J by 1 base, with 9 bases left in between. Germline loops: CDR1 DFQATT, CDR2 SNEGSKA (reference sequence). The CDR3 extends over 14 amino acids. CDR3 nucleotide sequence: TGCAGTGCTAGAAACAGTGCCAGCAATCAGCCCCAGCATTTT. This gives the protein CSARNSASNQPQHF.

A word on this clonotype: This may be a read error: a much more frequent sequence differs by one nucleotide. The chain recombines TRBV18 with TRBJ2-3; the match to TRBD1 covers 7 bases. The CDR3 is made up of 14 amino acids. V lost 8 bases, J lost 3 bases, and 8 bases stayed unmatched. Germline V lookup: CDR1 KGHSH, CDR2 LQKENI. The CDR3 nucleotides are TGTGCCAGCCCACTTGGACAGGTGACAGATACGCAGTATTTT. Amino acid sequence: CASPLGQVTDTQYF.

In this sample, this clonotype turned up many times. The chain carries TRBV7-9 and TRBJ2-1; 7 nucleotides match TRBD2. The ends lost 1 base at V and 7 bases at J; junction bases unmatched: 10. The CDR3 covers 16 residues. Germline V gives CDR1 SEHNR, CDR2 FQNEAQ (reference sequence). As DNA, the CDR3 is TGTGCCAGCAGCTTAGAGAGCGGGACGAAAAGTAATGAGCAGTTCTTC. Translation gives CASSLESGTKSNEQFF. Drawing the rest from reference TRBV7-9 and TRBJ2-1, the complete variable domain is DTGVSQNPRHKITKRGQNVTFRCDPISEHNRLYWYRQTLGQGPEFLTYFQNEAQLEKSRLLSDRFSAERPKGSFSTLEIQRTEQGDSAMYLCASSLESGTKSNEQFFGPGTRLTVL.

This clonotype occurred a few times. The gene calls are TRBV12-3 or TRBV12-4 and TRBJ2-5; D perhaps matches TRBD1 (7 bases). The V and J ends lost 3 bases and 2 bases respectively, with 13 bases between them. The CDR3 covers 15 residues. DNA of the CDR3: TGTGCCAGCAGTTTTAGGGCGGGACAGCAAGAGACCCAGTACTTC. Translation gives CASSFRAGQQETQYF.

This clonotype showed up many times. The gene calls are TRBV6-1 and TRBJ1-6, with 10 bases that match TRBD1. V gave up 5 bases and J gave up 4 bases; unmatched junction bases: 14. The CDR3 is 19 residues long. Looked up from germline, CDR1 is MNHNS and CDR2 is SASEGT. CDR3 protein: CASSRSGQGFPSYNSPLHF. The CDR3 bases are TGTGCCAGCAGTCGATCGGGACAGGGGTTTCCAAGTTATAATTCACCCCTCCACTTT.

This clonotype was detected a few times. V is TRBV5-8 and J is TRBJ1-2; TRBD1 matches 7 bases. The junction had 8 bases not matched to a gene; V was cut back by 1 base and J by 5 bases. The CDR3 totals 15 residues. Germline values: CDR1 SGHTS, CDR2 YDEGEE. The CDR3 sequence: CASSLMGGTEYGYTF. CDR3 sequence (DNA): TGTGCCAGCAGCTTGATGGGTGGGACAGAGTATGGCTACACCTTC.

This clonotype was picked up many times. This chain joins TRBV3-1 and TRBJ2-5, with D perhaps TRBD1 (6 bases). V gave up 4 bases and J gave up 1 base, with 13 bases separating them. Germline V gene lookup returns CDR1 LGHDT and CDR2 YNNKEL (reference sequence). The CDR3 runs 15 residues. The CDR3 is CASSLTGSPQETQYF. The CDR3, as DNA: TGTGCCAGCAGCCTGACAGGCTCTCCCCAAGAGACCCAGTACTTC.

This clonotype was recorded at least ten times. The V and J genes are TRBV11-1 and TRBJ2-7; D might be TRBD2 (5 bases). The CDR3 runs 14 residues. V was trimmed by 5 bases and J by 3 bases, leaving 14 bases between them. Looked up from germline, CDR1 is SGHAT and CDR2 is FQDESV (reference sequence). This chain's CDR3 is CASSRAGNRYEQYF. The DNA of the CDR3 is TGTGCCAGCAGCCGAGCCGGGAACCGCTACGAGCAGTACTTC. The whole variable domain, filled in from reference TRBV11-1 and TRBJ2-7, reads EAEVAQSPRYKITEKSQAVAFWCDPISGHATLYWYRQILGQGPELLVQFQDESVVDDSQLPKDRFSAERLKGVDSTLKIQPAELGDSAMYLCASSRAGNRYEQYFGPGTRLTVT.

Here the CDR3 DNA reads TGTGCCAGCAGCCTTTACCGGACTGAAGCTTTCTTT. Residues: CASSLYRTEAFF. This chain uses TRBV5-6 with TRBJ1-1; no firm D call. CDR3 size: 12 residues. V was clipped by 4 bases and J by 5 bases, with 9 bases between them. The germline V gene has CDR1 SGHDT and CDR2 YYEEEE. Combining the CDR3 with reference TRBV5-6 and TRBJ1-1 gives the whole variable domain DAGVTQSPTHLIKTRGQQVTLRCSPKSGHDTVSWYQQALGQGPQFIFQYYEEEERQRGNFPDRFSGHQFPNYSSELNVNALLLGDSALYLCASSLYRTEAFFGQGTRLTVV.

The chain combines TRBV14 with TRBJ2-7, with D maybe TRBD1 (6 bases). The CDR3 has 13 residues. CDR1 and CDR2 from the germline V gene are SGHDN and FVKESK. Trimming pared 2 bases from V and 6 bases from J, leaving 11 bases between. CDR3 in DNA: TGTGCCAGCAGCCAACAGGGGTCGGGCGAGCAGTACTTC. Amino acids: CASSQQGSGEQYF.

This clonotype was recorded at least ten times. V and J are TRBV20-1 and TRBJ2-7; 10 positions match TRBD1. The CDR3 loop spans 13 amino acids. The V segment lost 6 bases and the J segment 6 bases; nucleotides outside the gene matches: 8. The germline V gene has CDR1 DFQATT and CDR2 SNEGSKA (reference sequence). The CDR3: CSAPRQGAGEQYF. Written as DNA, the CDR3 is TGCAGTGCACCCAGACAGGGGGCAGGCGAGCAGTACTTC.

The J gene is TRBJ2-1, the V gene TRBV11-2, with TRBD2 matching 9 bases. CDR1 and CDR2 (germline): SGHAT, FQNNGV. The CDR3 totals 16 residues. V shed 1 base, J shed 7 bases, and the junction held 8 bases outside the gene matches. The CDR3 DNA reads TGTGCCAGCAGCTTAGGGGGACTAGCAGCGGAGAATGAGCAGTTCTTC. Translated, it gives CASSLGGLAAENEQFF.

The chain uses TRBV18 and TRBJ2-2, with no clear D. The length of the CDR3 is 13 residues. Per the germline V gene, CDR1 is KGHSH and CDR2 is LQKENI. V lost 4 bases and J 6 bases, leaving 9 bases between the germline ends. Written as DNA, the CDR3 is TGTGCCAGCTCACGGGTAGGCGCCGGGGAGCTGTTTTTT. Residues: CASSRVGAGELFF.

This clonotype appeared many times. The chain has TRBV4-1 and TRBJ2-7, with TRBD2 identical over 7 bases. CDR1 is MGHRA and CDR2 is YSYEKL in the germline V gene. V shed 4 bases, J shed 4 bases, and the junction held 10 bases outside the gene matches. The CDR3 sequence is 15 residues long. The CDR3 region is CASSLEWGGTYEQYF. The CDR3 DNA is TGCGCCAGCAGCCTCGAGTGGGGGGGGACGTACGAGCAGTACTTC.

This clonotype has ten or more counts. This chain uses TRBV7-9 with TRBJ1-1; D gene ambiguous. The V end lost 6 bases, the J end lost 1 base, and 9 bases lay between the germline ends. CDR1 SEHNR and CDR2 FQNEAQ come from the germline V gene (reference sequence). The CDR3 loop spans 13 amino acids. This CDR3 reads CASSPVENTEAFF. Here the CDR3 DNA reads TGTGCCAGCAGTCCCGTTGAGAACACTGAAGCTTTCTTT. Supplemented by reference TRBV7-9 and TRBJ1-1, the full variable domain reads DTGVSQNPRHKITKRGQNVTFRCDPISEHNRLYWYRQTLGQGPEFLTYFQNEAQLEKSRLLSDRFSAERPKGSFSTLEIQRTEQGDSAMYLCASSPVENTEAFFGQGTRLTVV.

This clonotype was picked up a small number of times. The CDR3 region has the DNA TGTGCCAGCAGCCACCCCGGGACAGGAAACTTCTATGGCTACACCTTC. Amino acid sequence: CASSHPGTGNFYGYTF. The chain recombines TRBV14 with TRBJ1-2, with 8 bases identical to TRBD1. The CDR3 length is 16 residues. Losses at the gene ends were 3 bases for V and 4 bases for J; bases not matched to a gene: 10. Germline CDR1 reads SGHDN; CDR2 reads FVKESK.

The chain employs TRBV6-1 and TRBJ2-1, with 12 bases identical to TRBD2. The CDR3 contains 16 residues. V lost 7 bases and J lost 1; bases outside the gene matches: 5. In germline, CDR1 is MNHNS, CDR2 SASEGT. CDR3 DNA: TGTGCCAGCACTCCTAGCGGGGGGGAGTCCTACAATGAGCAGTTCTTC. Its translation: CASTPSGGESYNEQFF.

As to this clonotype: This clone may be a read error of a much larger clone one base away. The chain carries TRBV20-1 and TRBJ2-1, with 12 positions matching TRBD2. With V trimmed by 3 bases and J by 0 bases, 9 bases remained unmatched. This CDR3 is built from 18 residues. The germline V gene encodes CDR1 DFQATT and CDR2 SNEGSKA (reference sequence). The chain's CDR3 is CSASSFSSGGGSYNEQFF. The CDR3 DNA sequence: TGCAGTGCTAGTTCCTTCTCTAGCGGGGGGGGCTCCTACAATGAGCAGTTCTTC.

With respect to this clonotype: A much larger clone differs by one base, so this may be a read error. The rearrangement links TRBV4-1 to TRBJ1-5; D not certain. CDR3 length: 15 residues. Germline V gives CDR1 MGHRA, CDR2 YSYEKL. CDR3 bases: TGCGCCAGCGGCCAAGAAGTAACAGTTGGCCAGCCCCAGCATTTT. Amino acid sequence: CASGQEVTVGQPQHF.

The DNA for the CDR3 is TGTGCCAGCAGTTACATTGCGGAGGCGGTGTATGGCTACACCTTC. Its translation: CASSYIAEAVYGYTF. The V and J genes are TRBV6-5 and TRBJ1-2; D not certain. This CDR3 is built from 15 residues. In germline, CDR1 is MNHEY, CDR2 SVGAGI. The ends were cut back, 2 bases at V and 5 bases at J, with 15 bases in the middle.

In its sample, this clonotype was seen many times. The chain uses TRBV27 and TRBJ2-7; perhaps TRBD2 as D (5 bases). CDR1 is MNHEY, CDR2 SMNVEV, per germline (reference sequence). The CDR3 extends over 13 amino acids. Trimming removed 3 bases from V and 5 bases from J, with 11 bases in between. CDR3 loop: CASSLREPHEQYF. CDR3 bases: TGTGCCAGCAGTTTGAGGGAACCCCACGAGCAGTACTTC.